This TCR beta chain was found in a study of T cell responses to AZD1222 COVID-19 vaccine. Remarks on this clone: As yet, its antigen is unknown.

Study results and caveats: Spike as a whole was targeted by vaccine-associated CD4 TCRs, dominant at 160-218 and 743-854. The donors showed a predominance of white British ancestry and of females, with possible underestimation of clonal diversity.

The J segment lost 6 bases and the V segment lost 7 bases, leaving 8 bases of the junction unmatched. This CDR3 region has 14 residues. Germline V gene lookup returns CDR1 SNHLY and CDR2 FYNNEI. The protocol was immunoSEQ multiplex PCR, while the TCRdb copy is restricted to in-frame clones and leaves out a portion. The sample has about 170,000 clones, more than 85% seen once. This chain uses TRBV2 with TRBJ1-4; 7 positions agree with TRBD1. The starting material was peripheral blood, obtained on day 0 of AZD1222 vaccination. This TCR was recovered from an adult in good health. CDR3 coding DNA: TGTGCCAGCACCCTACGGGACAGAGATGAAAAACTGTTTTTT. Its translation is CASTLRDRDEKLFF.